The 11 T cell receptor beta chains given below trace back to one sample, sequenced in a study of CD8 T cells in ankylosing spondylitis. TCRdb called the 5' RACE reads again in MiXCR, with one record for every CDR3 protein. The sample has roughly 250,000 distinct CDR3 sequences, approximately 9% seen once. The sequencing input was blood, either unsorted or a sorted T cell fraction (not recorded which). Source of these receptors: a male donor with ankylosing spondylitis or in good health (not recorded which).

This clonotype was picked up many times. The rearrangement uses TRBV15 and TRBJ1-1; D not certain. V dropped 1 base and J dropped 4 bases, with 10 bases sitting between them. Germline V lookup: CDR1 LNHNV, CDR2 YYDKDF (reference sequence). CDR3 length: 14 residues. CDR3 bases: TGTGCCACCAGCAGAGCACAGACTCGCACTGAAGCTTTCTTT. The encoded protein is CATSRAQTRTEAFF.

The chain is built from TRBV5-4 and TRBJ2-7; 8 bases are shared with TRBD2. CDR1 is SGHNT and CDR2 is YYREEE in the germline V gene (reference sequence). The V gene end was trimmed by 0 bases and the J gene end by 6 bases; junction bases not matched to a gene: 5. This CDR3 region has 14 residues. The CDR3 nucleotides read TGTGCCAGCAGCTTGGGAGCGGGAGTGGGCGAGCAGTACTTC. As protein: CASSLGAGVGEQYF.

This clonotype turned up a few times. V gene TRBV18 combines with J gene TRBJ1-1; 9 positions agree with TRBD1. The germline gives CDR1 KGHSH, CDR2 LQKENI. This CDR3 comprises 15 residues. J gave up 0 bases and V 6 bases, and 5 bases lay outside the gene matches. The CDR3 loop is CASSRGQGMNTEAFF. CDR3 bases: TGTGCCAGCTCCCGGGGACAGGGAATGAACACTGAAGCTTTCTTT.

This clonotype has ten or more counts. The genes are TRBV6-5 and TRBJ2-7; 8 bases match TRBD2. The ends lost 5 bases at V and 5 bases at J; junction bases unmatched: 5. Per germline, CDR1 MNHEY and CDR2 SVGAGI. This CDR3 contains 13 residues. CDR3 residues: CASSHRGGNEQYF. The CDR3, as DNA: TGTGCCAGCAGTCACCGCGGGGGGAACGAGCAGTACTTC.

This clonotype was detected many times. The V gene is TRBV10-3, the J gene TRBJ2-7; D remains unclear. V was trimmed by 4 bases and J by 0 bases, leaving 4 bases between them. Germline V gene sequence: CDR1 ENHRY, CDR2 SYGVKD. CDR3 length equals 12 residues. The DNA for the CDR3 is TGTGCCATCAGTGGCAGCTCCTACGAGCAGTACTTC. This encodes CAISGSSYEQYF.

This clonotype showed up many times. One end of the junction does not line up with germline, which may come from a read error. The V and J genes are TRBV7-7 and TRBJ2-5; 9 positions agree with TRBD2. In germline, CDR1 is SSHAT, CDR2 FNYEAQ (reference sequence). The CDR3 runs 16 residues. The CDR3 reads CASSLVAGDLQETQYF. For the CDR3, the DNA is TGTGCTAGCAGCTTAGTAGCGGGGGATCTACAAGAGACCCAGTACTTC.

The chain carries TRBV20-1 and TRBJ2-7; a possible D gene is TRBD2 (5 bases). The V gene lost 4 bases and the J gene lost 5 bases, with 12 bases spanning the gap. The CDR3 is made up of 12 amino acids. In germline, CDR1 is DFQATT, CDR2 SNEGSKA (reference sequence). The CDR3: CSAKVGGDEQYF. The DNA for the CDR3 is TGCAGTGCTAAAGTAGGAGGCGACGAGCAGTACTTC.

This clonotype came up many times. The rearrangement uses TRBV30 and TRBJ2-5, with D tentatively TRBD2 (5 bases). Trimming took off 0 bases at V and 3 bases at J, with 14 bases between the two ends. The CDR3 spans 15 residues. Per the germline V gene, CDR1 is GTSNPN and CDR2 is SVGIG (reference sequence). The CDR3 sequence is CAWSVGSSREETQYF. The CDR3 DNA follows: TGTGCCTGGAGTGTTGGGAGTAGTCGAGAAGAGACCCAGTACTTC. Supplemented by reference TRBV30 and TRBJ2-5, the full variable domain reads SQTIHQWPATLVQPVGSPLSLECTVEGTSNPNLYWYRQAAGRGLQLLFYSVGIGQISSEVPQNLSASRPQDRQFILSSKKLLLSDSGFYLCAWSVGSSREETQYFGPGTRLLVL.

This clonotype was detected a few times. The chain carries TRBV6-1 and TRBJ2-4, with D possibly TRBD1 on 5 matching bases. The CDR3 is made up of 14 amino acids. Germline V gene lookup returns CDR1 MNHNS and CDR2 SASEGT. Trimming took 6 bases from V and 1 from J, leaving 10 bases between them. In DNA form, the CDR3 reads TGTGCCAGCAGACCTTCAGGGGCCAAAAACATTCAGTACTTC. It is translated as CASRPSGAKNIQYF.

This clonotype was seen ten or more times. The chain uses TRBV20-1 and TRBJ1-1; D perhaps matches TRBD1 (5 bases). The germline V gene encodes CDR1 DFQATT and CDR2 SNEGSKA (reference sequence). The CDR3 has 15 amino acids. V lost 3 bases and J 0 bases, leaving 14 bases between the germline ends. CDR3 DNA: TGCAGTGCTAGTGTTCCGGGACGGCTGAACACTGAAGCTTTCTTT. It is translated as CSASVPGRLNTEAFF.

This clonotype was seen ten or more times. The chain couples TRBV27 to TRBJ1-1; maybe TRBD1 (5 bases). The CDR3 is 15 residues long. Deletions cut 3 bases from V and 5 bases from J, with 16 bases between. Germline CDR1 MNHEY, CDR2 SMNVEV (reference sequence). The CDR3 protein is CASSFFLAGSTEAFF. The CDR3 DNA follows: TGTGCCAGCAGTTTCTTTTTAGCAGGGAGTACTGAAGCTTTCTTT.